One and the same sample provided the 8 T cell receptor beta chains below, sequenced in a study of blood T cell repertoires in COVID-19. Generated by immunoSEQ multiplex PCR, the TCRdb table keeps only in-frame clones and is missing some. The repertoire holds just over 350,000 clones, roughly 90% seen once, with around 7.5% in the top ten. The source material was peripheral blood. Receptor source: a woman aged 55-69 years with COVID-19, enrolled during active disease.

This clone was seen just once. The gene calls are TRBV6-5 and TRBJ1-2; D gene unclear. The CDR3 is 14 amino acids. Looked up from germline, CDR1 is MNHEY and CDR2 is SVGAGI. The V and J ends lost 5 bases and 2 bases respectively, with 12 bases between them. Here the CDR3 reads CASSLTARNYGYTF. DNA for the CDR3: TGTGCCAGCAGTCTCACAGCACGGAACTATGGCTACACCTTC.

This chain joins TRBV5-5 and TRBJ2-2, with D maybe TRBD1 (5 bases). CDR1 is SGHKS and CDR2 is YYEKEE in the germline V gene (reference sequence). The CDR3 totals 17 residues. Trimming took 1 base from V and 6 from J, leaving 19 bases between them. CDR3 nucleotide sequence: TGTGCCAGCAGCTTGTCCCCGGGTCAGGGTGGTCCCGGGGAGCTGTTTTTT. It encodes CASSLSPGQGGPGELFF.

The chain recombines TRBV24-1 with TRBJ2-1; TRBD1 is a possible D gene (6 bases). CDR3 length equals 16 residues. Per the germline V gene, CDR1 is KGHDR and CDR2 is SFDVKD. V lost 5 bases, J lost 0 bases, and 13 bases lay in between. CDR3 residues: CATSGDRDTSYNEQFF. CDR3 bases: TGTGCCACCAGTGGAGACCGGGACACCTCCTACAATGAGCAGTTCTTC.

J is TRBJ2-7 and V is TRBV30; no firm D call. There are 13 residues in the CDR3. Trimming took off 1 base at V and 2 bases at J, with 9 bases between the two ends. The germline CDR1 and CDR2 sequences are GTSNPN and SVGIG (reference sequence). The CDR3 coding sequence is TGTGCCTGGAGTGCTATCTCCGCCTACGAGCAGTACTTC. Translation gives CAWSAISAYEQYF.

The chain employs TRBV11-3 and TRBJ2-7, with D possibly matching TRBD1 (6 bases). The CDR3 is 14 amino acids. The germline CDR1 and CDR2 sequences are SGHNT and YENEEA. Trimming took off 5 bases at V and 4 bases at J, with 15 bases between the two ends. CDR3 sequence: CASSRQDGRYEQYF. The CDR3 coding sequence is TGTGCCAGCAGCCGACAGGACGGACGATACGAGCAGTACTTC.

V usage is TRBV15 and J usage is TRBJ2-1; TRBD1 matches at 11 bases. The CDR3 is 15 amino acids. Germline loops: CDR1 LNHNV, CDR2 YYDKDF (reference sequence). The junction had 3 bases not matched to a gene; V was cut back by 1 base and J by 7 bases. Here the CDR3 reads CATSRVGDRGNEQFF. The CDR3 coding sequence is TGTGCCACCAGCAGAGTGGGGGACAGGGGGAATGAGCAGTTCTTC. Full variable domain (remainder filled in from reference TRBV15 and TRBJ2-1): DAMVIQNPRYQVTQFGKPVTLSCSQTLNHNVMYWYQQKSSQAPKLLFHYYDKDFNNEADTPDNFQSRRPNTSFCFLDIRSPGLGDTAMYLCATSRVGDRGNEQFFGPGTRLTVL.

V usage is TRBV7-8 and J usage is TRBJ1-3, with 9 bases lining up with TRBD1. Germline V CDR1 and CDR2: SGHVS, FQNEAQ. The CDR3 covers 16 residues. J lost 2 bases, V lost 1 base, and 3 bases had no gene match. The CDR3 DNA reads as TGTGCCAGCAGCTTAGAAAGGGACAGGGCTGGAAACACCATATATTTT. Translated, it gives CASSLERDRAGNTIYF.

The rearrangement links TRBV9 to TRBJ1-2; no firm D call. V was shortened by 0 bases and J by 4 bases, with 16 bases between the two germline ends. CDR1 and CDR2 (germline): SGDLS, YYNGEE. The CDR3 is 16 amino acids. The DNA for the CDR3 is TGTGCCAGCAGCGTAGGGGCAGGTCGGCGTGGCTATGGCTACACCTTC. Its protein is CASSVGAGRRGYGYTF.